The sequence of this T cell receptor (beta chain) was determined in a study of blood T cell repertoires in COVID-19. Across the whole study: Some COVID-19 samples were acute and others convalescent; all came from the United States, Italy and Spain. Sources were T cells, B-cell-depleted T cells, or PBMCs; the material itself was cDNA or gDNA.

The germline CDR1 and CDR2 sequences are LGHNA and YSLEER. The CDR3 is 16 amino acids. Germline trimming cut 0 bases from V and 4 bases from J; bases unmatched to any gene: 6. Data came from immunoSEQ multiplex PCR; TCRdb stores just in-frame clones and leaves some out. This sample has around 300,000 clones, with around 86% found just once. The TCR comes from a woman younger than 35 who had recovered from COVID-19. The genes are TRBV4-3 and TRBJ2-3; 8 nucleotides align to TRBD2. The sample taken for sequencing was PBMCs or T cells enriched from blood (not recorded which). CDR3 sequence reads: CASSQEDGGASDTQYF. The CDR3 DNA is TGCGCCAGCAGCCAAGAGGACGGGGGGGCCTCAGATACGCAGTATTTT.